This T cell receptor beta chain comes out of a study of shared clonotypes between healthy human individuals. General study results and limits: About 5% was the fraction of naive CD4 clonotypes found shared across several donors.

Sequenced by immunoSEQ multiplex PCR; TCRdb stores in-frame clones only, minus some. The sample lists millions of clones, about 95% occurring once. In this sample, this clone turned up once. Its target is unknown. The CDR3 sequence is 16 residues long. Germline V gene sequence: CDR1 KGHSH, CDR2 LQKENI. Trimming cost V 3 bases and J 6 bases, with 21 bases left between them. Naive CD8 cells lacked CD45RO and underwent positive selection for CCR7, leaving out terminally differentiated effector memory CD45RA+ cells. The sequence came from a man aged 18 to 35 in good health. Sequenced sample: naive CD8+ T cells sorted from blood. V is TRBV18 and J is TRBJ2-7; D tentatively reads TRBD1 or TRBD2 (5 bases each). For the CDR3, the DNA is TGTGCCAGCTCACCGCCCCCCGGGACGGTCAACGGCGAGCAGTACTTC. Translation: CASSPPPGTVNGEQYF.